This T cell receptor (beta chain) was recovered during a study of neurological immune-mediated disorders. This clonotype was seen many times. TCRdb reprocessed the 5' RACE reads with MiXCR, giving one entry per CDR3 protein. Found here are over 35,000 distinct CDR3 sequences, about 2.3% of them singletons; the top ten hold about 2.4%. This sequence originates from a man aged 50-59 years with multiple sclerosis. The sample comprised PBMCs.

Here the CDR3 DNA reads TGTGCCAGCAGTAACCGGGACATGGTCCGTGATACGCAGTATTTT. Amino acids: CASSNRDMVRDTQYF. V is TRBV2 and J is TRBJ2-3, with D perhaps matching TRBD1 (6 bases). Per the germline V gene, CDR1 is SNHLY and CDR2 is FYNNEI. This CDR3 has 15 amino acids. The V end was cut by 5 bases, the J end by 6 bases, with 18 bases between.